A single sample gave rise to the 27 T cell receptor beta chains below, sequenced in a study of blood T cell repertoires in COVID-19. Generated by immunoSEQ multiplex PCR, the TCRdb table keeps only in-frame clones and is missing some. There are 80,000 to 100,000 clones in the sample; 87% occur only once, and over 2.5% lies in the top ten. Specimen: peripheral blood. These receptors all come from a woman between 50 and 59 years old with active or convalescent COVID-19.

The rearrangement uses TRBV19 and TRBJ1-5; D is possibly TRBD1 (6 bases). Between the trimmed V and J ends, which lost 3 bases and 4 bases, there was a span of 10 bases. CDR1 and CDR2 (germline): LNHDA, SQIVND (reference sequence). This CDR3 region has 14 residues. The CDR3 sequence: CASSMMGANQPQHF. CDR3 nucleotide sequence: TGTGCCAGTAGTATGATGGGGGCTAATCAGCCCCAGCATTTT.

The V call is TRBV3-1 (or the pseudogene TRBV3-2), the J call TRBJ2-1, with D possibly TRBD2 on 6 matching bases. Trimming cost V 1 base and J 9 bases, with 10 bases left between them. This CDR3 has 13 residues. Germline V gene sequence: CDR1 LGHDT, CDR2 YNNKEL (reference sequence). The CDR3 protein is CASSQARGAEQFF. CDR3 in DNA: TGTGCCAGCAGCCAAGCTCGCGGGGCTGAGCAGTTCTTC.

The gene calls are TRBV5-1 and TRBJ1-1; 9 nucleotides align to TRBD1. After removal of 4 bases from V and 4 bases from J, the junction contained 11 bases not matched to a gene. Per germline, CDR1 SGHRS and CDR2 YFSETQ. The CDR3 consists of 16 residues. CDR3 in DNA: TGCGCCAGCAGCGCCGGGACAGGGTTTCCGGGCACTGAAGCTTTCTTT. This encodes CASSAGTGFPGTEAFF.

This chain uses TRBV5-8 with TRBJ1-5; D is uncertain. The CDR3 spans 15 residues. Trimming removed 5 bases at V and 1 base at J, with 13 bases between. From germline, CDR1 is SGHTS and CDR2 YDEGEE. The CDR3 region has the DNA TGTGCCAGCAGTGCCGGGATTTCGAGCAATCAGCCCCAGCATTTT. The encoded protein is CASSAGISSNQPQHF.

The V and J genes are TRBV7-3 and TRBJ1-1; 7 positions match TRBD1. CDR3 size: 16 residues. Per germline, CDR1 SGHTA and CDR2 FQGTGA. Trimming removed 1 base from V and 5 bases from J; junction bases left unmatched: 10. CDR3 in amino acids: CASSLKEEGAGTEAFF. The CDR3 DNA sequence: TGTGCCAGCAGCTTAAAGGAGGAGGGGGCCGGAACTGAAGCTTTCTTT.

The V and J genes are TRBV5-1 and TRBJ2-3; weak D call: TRBD1 (5 bases). Germline CDR1 and CDR2: SGHRS and YFSETQ. Trimming left V 0 bases short and J 4 bases short, with 9 bases between. The CDR3 covers 14 residues. CDR3 DNA: TGCGCCAGCAGCTTGGAACAGGACCCAGATACGCAGTATTTT. Residues: CASSLEQDPDTQYF.

The gene calls are TRBV5-4 and TRBJ1-1; D gene unclear. The germline gives CDR1 SGHNT, CDR2 YYREEE (reference sequence). V was shortened by 9 bases and J by 1 base, with 7 bases between the two germline ends. The CDR3 totals 11 residues. The CDR3 loop is CATGQNTEAFF. Written as DNA, the CDR3 is TGTGCCACCGGTCAGAACACTGAAGCTTTCTTT.

The chain's CDR3 is CASRGGSANSPLHF. The DNA for the CDR3 is TGTGCCAGTAGGGGGGGTTCCGCTAATTCACCCCTCCACTTT. The chain recombines TRBV19 with TRBJ1-6, with a possible D match to TRBD1 (5 bases). CDR1 and CDR2 from the germline V gene are LNHDA and SQIVND (reference sequence). V lost 6 bases and J 6 bases, leaving 12 bases between the germline ends. The CDR3 has 14 amino acids.

The genes are TRBV27 and TRBJ1-2; 8 bases map to TRBD1. Losses at the gene ends were 5 bases for V and 6 bases for J; bases not matched to a gene: 11. CDR1 MNHEY and CDR2 SMNVEV come from the germline V gene (reference sequence). CDR3 length equals 15 residues. The CDR3 loop is CASSVSVTGGNGYTF. DNA of the CDR3: TGTGCCAGCAGTGTGAGCGTCACAGGGGGGAATGGCTACACCTTC.

A single count supports this clone. The V and J genes are TRBV18 and TRBJ2-3; TRBD2 matches at 13 bases. Germline CDR1 KGHSH, CDR2 LQKENI. CDR3 length: 15 residues. The ends lost 6 bases at V and 4 bases at J; junction bases unmatched: 4. The chain's CDR3 is CASSRLAGGADTQYF. As DNA, the CDR3 is TGTGCCAGCTCGCGACTAGCGGGGGGCGCAGATACGCAGTATTTT.

V and J are TRBV19 and TRBJ1-3; TRBD1 agrees at 8 bases. The CDR3 has 15 amino acids. Germline CDR1 reads LNHDA; CDR2 reads SQIVND (reference sequence). V trimming: 8 bases; J trimming: 0 bases; junction bases outside the gene matches: 6. The CDR3 DNA reads as TGTGCCAGTGGAGTGGACAGGGACTCTGGAAACACCATATATTTT. This gives the protein CASGVDRDSGNTIYF.

The chain joins TRBV9 to TRBJ2-5; TRBD2 agrees at 8 bases. This CDR3 is 16 amino acids long. With V trimmed by 3 bases and J by 3 bases, 10 bases remained unmatched. Germline V gene sequence: CDR1 SGDLS, CDR2 YYNGEE. This CDR3 is CASSATPGLGEETQYF. In DNA form, the CDR3 reads TGTGCCAGCAGCGCCACTCCGGGACTAGGTGAAGAGACCCAGTACTTC.

The CDR3 nucleotides read TGCGCCAGCAGCTCTGGCACCCCTCGGGACTATGGCTACACCTTC. Translating it yields CASSSGTPRDYGYTF. The chain combines TRBV5-1 with TRBJ1-2, with no clear D. The germline CDR1 and CDR2 sequences are SGHRS and YFSETQ. V was pared by 3 bases and J by 3 bases, with 15 bases between. The CDR3 is 15 residues long.

The CDR3 protein is CASRKGLPQETQYF. DNA of the CDR3: TGCGCCAGCCGGAAAGGACTACCCCAAGAGACCCAGTACTTC. V usage is TRBV23-1 and J usage is TRBJ2-5; TRBD2 might be the D (6 bases). TRBV23-1 is an ORF, and what it does is uncertain. Trimming shortened V by 8 bases and J by 1 base, and 14 bases separated the two germline ends. The CDR3 totals 14 residues.

This sequence joins TRBV5-1 and TRBJ1-2, with 7 bases aligning to TRBD1. V lost 5 bases to trimming and J lost 4 bases; unmatched junction nucleotides: 8. This CDR3 has 14 amino acids. Germline CDR1 reads SGHRS; CDR2 reads YFSETQ. In DNA form, the CDR3 reads TGCGCCAGCAGAGCCCCAGGGGGTACCTATGGCTACACCTTC. Protein sequence: CASRAPGGTYGYTF.

The chain is built from TRBV2 and TRBJ2-7; D remains unclear. Trimming shortened V by 2 bases and J by 4 bases, and 6 bases separated the two germline ends. Per the germline V gene, CDR1 is SNHLY and CDR2 is FYNNEI. This CDR3 has 12 amino acids. CDR3 amino acids: CASSERHYEQYF. CDR3 DNA sequence: TGTGCCAGCAGTGAAAGACATTACGAGCAGTACTTC.

In nucleotides, the CDR3 is TGCGCCAGCAGCACCCCCAGGGGGGAGCTGTTTTTT. This codes for CASSTPRGELFF. The chain is built from TRBV5-1 and TRBJ2-2, with D unclear. The germline V gene has CDR1 SGHRS and CDR2 YFSETQ. CDR3 length: 12 residues. Trimming left V 4 bases short and J 8 bases short, with 9 bases between.

As DNA, the CDR3 is TGTGCCAGCAGCCCCCGGGACAGTGAAACTAACTATGGCTACACCTTC. It yields the protein CASSPRDSETNYGYTF. V gene TRBV4-2 combines with J gene TRBJ1-2; 7 bases match TRBD1. The J segment lost 0 bases and the V segment lost 4 bases, leaving 8 bases of the junction unmatched. The CDR3 length is 16 residues. The germline V gene encodes CDR1 LGHNA and CDR2 YNFKEQ.

The chain couples TRBV14 to TRBJ1-2; 9 nucleotides agree with TRBD1. The CDR3 consists of 19 residues. The V and J ends lost 0 bases and 4 bases, in that order; junction bases with no gene match: 15. CDR1 is SGHDN and CDR2 is FVKESK in the germline V gene. This CDR3 is CASSQDFPTGGQFIYGYTF. The CDR3 DNA reads as TGTGCCAGCAGCCAAGATTTCCCGACAGGGGGACAATTCATCTATGGCTACACCTTC. The variable domain in full, with the rest retrieved from reference TRBV14 and TRBJ1-2, is EAGVTQFPSHSVIEKGQTVTLRCDPISGHDNLYWYRRVMGKEIKFLLHFVKESKQDESGMPNNRFLAERTGGTYSTLKVQPAELEDSGVYFCASSQDFPTGGQFIYGYTFGSGTRLTVV.

This chain connects TRBV7-2 to TRBJ1-5; the D gene is possibly TRBD1 (5 bases). The CDR3 covers 15 residues. Germline V gene lookup returns CDR1 SGHTA and CDR2 FQGNSA. With 1 base removed from V and 0 bases from J, the gap between germline ends came to 7 bases. CDR3 nucleotide sequence: TGTGCCAGCAGCTTAGAAGACAGTAGCAATCAGCCCCAGCATTTT. Protein sequence: CASSLEDSSNQPQHF.

This chain joins TRBV7-2 and TRBJ1-1; TRBD1 might be the D (6 bases). Looked up from germline, CDR1 is SGHTA and CDR2 is FQGNSA. This CDR3 spans 13 amino acids. V dropped 5 bases and J dropped 1 base, with 8 bases sitting between them. The CDR3 sequence is CASSEGQNTEAFF. CDR3 nucleotides: TGTGCCAGCAGCGAGGGACAGAACACTGAAGCTTTCTTT.

The chain carries TRBV28 and TRBJ2-7; 7 nucleotides align to TRBD1. CDR3 length: 14 amino acids. Germline lookup yields CDR1 MDHEN and CDR2 SYDVKM. Losses at the gene ends were 2 bases for V and 6 bases for J; bases not matched to a gene: 7. The CDR3 bases are TGTGCCAGCAGTTTACAGGGGGTACGAAGCGAGCAGTACTTC. Translating gives CASSLQGVRSEQYF.

This clone has just one count. J is TRBJ2-5 and V is TRBV5-6; TRBD1 is a possible D gene (6 bases). The CDR3 totals 15 residues. The germline CDR1 and CDR2 sequences are SGHDT and YYEEEE. V lost 0 bases and J lost 5, with 14 bases in between. CDR3 loop: CASSLGTVPGETQYF. CDR3 DNA: TGTGCCAGCAGCTTGGGGACAGTCCCCGGGGAGACCCAGTACTTC.

V and J are TRBV5-1 and TRBJ2-2; 8 nucleotides align to TRBD1. With 7 bases clipped from V and 5 bases from J, the junction kept 4 bases outside the gene matches. CDR1 and CDR2 from the germline V gene are SGHRS and YFSETQ. There are 13 residues in the CDR3. The CDR3 DNA sequence: TGCGCCAGCTCAACAGGGGGGACCGGGGAGCTGTTTTTT. Encoded protein: CASSTGGTGELFF.

This sequence joins TRBV6-6 and TRBJ1-2; D is unclear. The germline V gene encodes CDR1 MNHNY and CDR2 SVGAGI (reference sequence). The germline V and J ends were trimmed by 8 bases and 0 bases, with 13 bases remaining between them. CDR3 size: 14 residues. CDR3 amino acids: CASFRERANYGYTF. Written as DNA, the CDR3 is TGTGCCAGCTTCCGAGAAAGAGCTAACTATGGCTACACCTTC.

The V call is TRBV7-2, the J call TRBJ2-7; TRBD2 matches at 12 bases. Germline V gives CDR1 SGHTA, CDR2 FQGNSA. The V segment lost 4 bases and the J segment 0 bases; nucleotides outside the gene matches: 4. The CDR3 totals 16 residues. CDR3 in DNA: TGTGCCAGCAGCTCACTAGCGGGGGGTTTCTCCTACGAGCAGTACTTC. Translating it yields CASSSLAGGFSYEQYF.

J is TRBJ2-2 and V is TRBV9; D is possibly TRBD2 (5 bases). Trimming stripped 0 bases from V and 9 bases from J, with 6 bases between. The CDR3 runs to 12 residues. The V gene's germline CDR1 is SGDLS and CDR2 YYNGEE. The DNA of the CDR3 is TGTGCCAGCAGCGTAGCGGGGTGGGAGCTGTTTTTT. Translating it yields CASSVAGWELFF.